This T cell receptor beta chain stems from a study of human T cells and chemical hapten exposure. Germline V gene sequence: CDR1 SGHRS, CDR2 YFSETQ. The CDR3 sequence is 16 residues long. How the authors handled the data: Samples had a median of about 96,000 TCRs, ranging 23,224 to 690,600. TCRdb ran MiXCR on the RACE reads and lists one entry per CDR3 protein. These V and J calls derive from TCRdb rather than the authors' analysis. The sample lists 180,000 or so distinct CDR3 sequences, 30% occurring once. Sample time point: pre-sensitization, week 0. The treatment denotes: therapeutic diphenylcyclopropenone sensitization with weekly scalp DPC. On this clonotype: At one end, the junction sequence differs from germline, possibly due to a read error.

This chain connects TRBV5-1 to TRBJ1-6; 7 bases match TRBD1. The receptor comes from a woman aged 30 to 39 with alopecia areata. Some clones in this sample may be carry-over from other donors' samples. The sequencing used whole blood, collected in connection with sensitization to the hapten diphenylcyclopropenone (DPC). This CDR3 reads CASSSTGAARNSPLHF. DNA of the CDR3: TGTGCCAGCAGCTCCACAGGGGCCGCAAGGAATTCACCCCTCCACTTT.